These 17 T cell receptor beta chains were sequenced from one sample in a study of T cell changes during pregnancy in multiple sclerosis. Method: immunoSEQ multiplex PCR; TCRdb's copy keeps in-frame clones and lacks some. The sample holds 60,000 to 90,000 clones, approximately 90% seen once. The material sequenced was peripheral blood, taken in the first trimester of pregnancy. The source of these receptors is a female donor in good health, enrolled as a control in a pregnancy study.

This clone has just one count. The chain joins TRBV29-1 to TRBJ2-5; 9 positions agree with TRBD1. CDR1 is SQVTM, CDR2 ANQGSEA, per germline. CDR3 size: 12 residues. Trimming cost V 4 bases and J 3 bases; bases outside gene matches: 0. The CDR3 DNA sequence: TGCAGCGTTGGGACAGGGGAAGAGACCCAGTACTTC. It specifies CSVGTGEETQYF.

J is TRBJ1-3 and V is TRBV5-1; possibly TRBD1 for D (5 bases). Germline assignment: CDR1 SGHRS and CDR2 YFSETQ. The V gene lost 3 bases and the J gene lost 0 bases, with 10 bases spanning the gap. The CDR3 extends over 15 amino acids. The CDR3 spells CASSSGGNSGNTIYF. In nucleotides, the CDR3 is TGCGCCAGCAGCTCGGGGGGAAACTCTGGAAACACCATATATTTT.

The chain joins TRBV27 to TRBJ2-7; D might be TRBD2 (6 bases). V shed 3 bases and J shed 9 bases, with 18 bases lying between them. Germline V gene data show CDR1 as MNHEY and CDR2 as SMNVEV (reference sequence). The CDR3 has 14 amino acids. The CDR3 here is CASSLGDGTGRQYF. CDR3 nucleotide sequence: TGTGCCAGCAGTTTGGGGGACGGGACTGGGCGGCAGTACTTC.

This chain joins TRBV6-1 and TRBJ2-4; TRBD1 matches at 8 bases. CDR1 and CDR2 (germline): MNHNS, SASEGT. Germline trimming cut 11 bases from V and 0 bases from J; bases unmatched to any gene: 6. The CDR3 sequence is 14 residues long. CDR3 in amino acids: CAARTGIAKNIQYF. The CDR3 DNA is TGTGCCGCCCGGACAGGGATAGCCAAAAACATTCAGTACTTC.

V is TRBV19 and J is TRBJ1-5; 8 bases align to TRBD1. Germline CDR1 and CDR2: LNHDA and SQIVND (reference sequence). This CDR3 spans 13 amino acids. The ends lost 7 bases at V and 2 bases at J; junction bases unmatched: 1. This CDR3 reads CASKDRGNQPQHF. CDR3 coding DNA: TGTGCCAGTAAGGACAGGGGCAATCAGCCCCAGCATTTT.

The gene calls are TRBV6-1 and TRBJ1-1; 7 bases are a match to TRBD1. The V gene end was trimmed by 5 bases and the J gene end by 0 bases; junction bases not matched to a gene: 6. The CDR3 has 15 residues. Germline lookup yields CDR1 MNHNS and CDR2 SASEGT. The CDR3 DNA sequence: TGTGCCAGCAGTCACAGGGGATTAATGAACACTGAAGCTTTCTTT. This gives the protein CASSHRGLMNTEAFF.

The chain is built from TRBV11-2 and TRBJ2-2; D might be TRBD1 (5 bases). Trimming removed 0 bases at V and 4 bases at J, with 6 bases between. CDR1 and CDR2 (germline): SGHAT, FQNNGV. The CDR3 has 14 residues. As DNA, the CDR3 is TGTGCCAGCAGCTTAGACAGGGTCACCGGGGAGCTGTTTTTT. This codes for CASSLDRVTGELFF.

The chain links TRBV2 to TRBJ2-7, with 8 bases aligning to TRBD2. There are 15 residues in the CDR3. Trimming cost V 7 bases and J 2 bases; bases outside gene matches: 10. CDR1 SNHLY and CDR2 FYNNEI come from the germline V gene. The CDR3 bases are TGTGCCAGCAACCCAGCGGGAGCGCGCACCTACGAGCAGTACTTC. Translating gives CASNPAGARTYEQYF.

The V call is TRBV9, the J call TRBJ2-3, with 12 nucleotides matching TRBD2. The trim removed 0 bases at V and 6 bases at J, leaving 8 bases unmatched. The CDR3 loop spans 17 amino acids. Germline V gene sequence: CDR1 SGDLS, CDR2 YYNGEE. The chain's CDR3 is CASSVDASGRAGDTQYF. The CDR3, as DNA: TGTGCCAGCAGCGTAGACGCTAGCGGGAGGGCCGGGGATACGCAGTATTTT.

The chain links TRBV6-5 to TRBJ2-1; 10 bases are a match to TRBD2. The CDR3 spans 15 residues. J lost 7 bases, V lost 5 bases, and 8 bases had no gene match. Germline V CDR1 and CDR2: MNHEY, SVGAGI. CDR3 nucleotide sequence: TGTGCCAGCAGTCTGCTAGCGGGAGAGGGGAATGAGCAGTTCTTC. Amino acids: CASSLLAGEGNEQFF.

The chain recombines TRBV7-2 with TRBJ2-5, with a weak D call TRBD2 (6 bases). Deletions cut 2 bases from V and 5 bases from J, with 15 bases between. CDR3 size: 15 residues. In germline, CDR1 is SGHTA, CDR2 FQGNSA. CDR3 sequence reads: CASSLRAGTRETQYF. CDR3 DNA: TGTGCCAGCAGCTTAAGGGCAGGGACTCGGGAGACCCAGTACTTC. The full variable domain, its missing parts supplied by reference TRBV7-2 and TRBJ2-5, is GAGVSQSPSNKVTEKGKDVELRCDPISGHTALYWYRQSLGQGLEFLIYFQGNSAPDKSGLPSDRFSAERTGGSVSTLTIQRTQQEDSAVYLCASSLRAGTRETQYFGPGTRLLVL.

The CDR3 protein is CASSPLGQGAAGELFF. The CDR3 DNA is TGTGCCAGCTCACCTCTGGGACAGGGAGCCGCCGGGGAGCTGTTTTTT. The chain uses TRBV18 and TRBJ2-2; 9 bases are a match to TRBD1. The ends lost 3 bases at V and 6 bases at J; junction bases unmatched: 8. The length of the CDR3 is 16 residues. In germline, CDR1 is KGHSH, CDR2 LQKENI.

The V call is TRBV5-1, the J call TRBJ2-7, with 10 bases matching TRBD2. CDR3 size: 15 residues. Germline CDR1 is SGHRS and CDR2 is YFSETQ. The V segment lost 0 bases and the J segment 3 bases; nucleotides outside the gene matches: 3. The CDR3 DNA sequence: TGCGCCAGCAGCTTGGGGGCTAGCGGGAGCTACGAGCAGTACTTC. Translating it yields CASSLGASGSYEQYF.

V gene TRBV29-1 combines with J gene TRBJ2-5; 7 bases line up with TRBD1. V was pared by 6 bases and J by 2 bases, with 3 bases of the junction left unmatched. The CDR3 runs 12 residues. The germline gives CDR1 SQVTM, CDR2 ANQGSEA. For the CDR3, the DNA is TGCAGCGTCGGGACAGTACAAGAGACCCAGTACTTC. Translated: CSVGTVQETQYF.

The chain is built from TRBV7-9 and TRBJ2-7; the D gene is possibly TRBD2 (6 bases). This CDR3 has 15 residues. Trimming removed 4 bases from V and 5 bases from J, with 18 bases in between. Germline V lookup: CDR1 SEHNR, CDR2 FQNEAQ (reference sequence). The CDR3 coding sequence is TGTGCCAGCAGCTCGGGCGGGGCCCCCCCTCACGAGCAGTACTTC. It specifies CASSSGGAPPHEQYF.

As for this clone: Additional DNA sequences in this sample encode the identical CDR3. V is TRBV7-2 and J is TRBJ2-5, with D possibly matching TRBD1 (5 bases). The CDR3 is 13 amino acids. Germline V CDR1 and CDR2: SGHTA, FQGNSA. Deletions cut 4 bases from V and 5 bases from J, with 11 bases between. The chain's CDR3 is CASSSTSGETQYF. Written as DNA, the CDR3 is TGTGCCAGCAGCTCCACGTCAGGGGAGACCCAGTACTTC.

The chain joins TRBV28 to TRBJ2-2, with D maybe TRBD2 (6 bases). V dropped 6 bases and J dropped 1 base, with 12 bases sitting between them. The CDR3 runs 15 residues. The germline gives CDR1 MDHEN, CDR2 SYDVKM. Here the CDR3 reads CASSPDYLNTGELFF. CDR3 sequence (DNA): TGTGCCAGCAGCCCGGACTACCTGAACACCGGGGAGCTGTTTTTT.